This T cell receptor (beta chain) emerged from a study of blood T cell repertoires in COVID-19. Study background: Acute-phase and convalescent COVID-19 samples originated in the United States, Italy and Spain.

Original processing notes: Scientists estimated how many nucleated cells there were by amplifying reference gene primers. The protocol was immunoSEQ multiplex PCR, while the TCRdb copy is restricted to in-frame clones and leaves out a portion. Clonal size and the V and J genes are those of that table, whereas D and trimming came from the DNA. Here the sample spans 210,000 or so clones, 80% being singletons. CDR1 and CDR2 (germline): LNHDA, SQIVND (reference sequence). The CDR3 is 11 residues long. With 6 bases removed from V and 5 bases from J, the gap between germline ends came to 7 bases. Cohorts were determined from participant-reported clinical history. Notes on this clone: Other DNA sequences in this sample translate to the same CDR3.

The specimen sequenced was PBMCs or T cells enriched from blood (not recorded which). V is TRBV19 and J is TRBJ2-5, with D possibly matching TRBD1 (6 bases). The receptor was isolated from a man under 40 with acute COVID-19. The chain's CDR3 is CASRQGETQYF. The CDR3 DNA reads TGTGCCAGTAGGCAGGGGGAGACCCAGTACTTC.